These 17 T cell receptor beta chains came from one sample sequenced in a study of CD8+CD57+ T cells in acquired aplastic anemia. Genomic DNA served as template for TCR beta VDJ and CDR3 profiling. TCRdb re-analysed the reads in MiXCR, keeping a single row per CDR3 protein. The sample lists about 420,000 distinct CDR3 sequences; 55% to 75% were seen once. The material sequenced was sorted CD4+, CD8+, or CD8+CD57+ T cells (not recorded which) from PBMCs. Receptors were obtained from a human donor in good health, serving as a control.

This clonotype occurred a few times. V gene TRBV7-2 combines with J gene TRBJ2-5; no firm D call. Trimming took off 7 bases at V and 3 bases at J, with 24 bases between the two ends. The CDR3 extends over 17 amino acids. CDR1 and CDR2 (germline): SGHTA, FQGNSA. CDR3 loop: CASIQVRPQRKEETQYF. In DNA form, the CDR3 reads TGTGCCAGCATCCAAGTGCGGCCCCAGAGAAAGGAAGAGACCCAGTACTTC.

This clonotype was found once. V usage is TRBV11-2 and J usage is TRBJ2-7, with D perhaps matching TRBD2 (5 bases). The V end lost 3 bases, the J end lost 3 bases, and 15 bases lay between the germline ends. The germline V gene has CDR1 SGHAT and CDR2 FQNNGV. The CDR3 contains 15 residues. The CDR3 DNA sequence: TGTGCCAGCAGCTTTACTAGGTTCTCCAACTACGAGCAGTACTTC. Translation: CASSFTRFSNYEQYF.

This clonotype occurred a few times. The chain couples TRBV9 to TRBJ2-1; 7 positions agree with TRBD2. Per germline, CDR1 SGDLS and CDR2 YYNGEE. This CDR3 has 15 amino acids. The V gene end was trimmed by 0 bases and the J gene end by 8 bases; junction bases not matched to a gene: 8. CDR3 in DNA: TGTGCCAGCAGCGTAGAACCAGCGGGGCAGGATGAGCAGTTCTTC. It is translated as CASSVEPAGQDEQFF.

This clonotype was seen at least ten times. The chain recombines TRBV19 with TRBJ1-2; the D is unclear. This CDR3 region has 13 residues. Germline CDR1 LNHDA, CDR2 SQIVND (reference sequence). V gave up 9 bases and J gave up 6 bases, with 17 bases separating them. CDR3 in amino acids: CASQDGGYDGYTF. The CDR3 bases are TGTGCCAGCCAGGACGGCGGGTATGATGGCTACACCTTC.

V and J are TRBV20-1 and TRBJ1-1; TRBD1 matches 8 bases. The germline V gene has CDR1 DFQATT and CDR2 SNEGSKA (reference sequence). CDR3 size: 14 residues. V dropped 2 bases and J dropped 11; count of bases not matched to a gene: 13. In DNA form, the CDR3 reads TGCAGTGCTAGAAAGGACAGGGACGAGGGTGCGGCTTTCTTT. Residues: CSARKDRDEGAAFF.

Points on this clonotype: No DNA is shown, since the ends of the CDR3 on it are uncertain; the CDR3 is the one TCRdb lists. The chain has TRBV7-3 and TRBJ2-3; the DNA was not used to check the table's D call, TRBD2. Counting both end residues, the CDR3 totals 14 amino acids. CDR1 is SGHTA, CDR2 FQGTGA, per germline. CDR3 sequence reads: CASRFAQGTETFYF.

The CDR3: CATSDSVARGEQFF. CDR3 DNA: TGTGCCACCAGTGATTCCGTCGCCAGGGGCGAGCAGTTCTTC. The chain uses TRBV24-1 and TRBJ2-1; weak D call: TRBD1 (6 bases). This CDR3 has 14 amino acids. Per the germline V gene, CDR1 is KGHDR and CDR2 is SFDVKD. Trimming removed 2 bases at V and 10 bases at J, with 14 bases between.

The chain links TRBV19 to TRBJ1-3, with a tentative D call TRBD1 (6 bases). The CDR3 runs to 14 residues. V gave up 5 bases and J gave up 4 bases, with 12 bases separating them. The V gene's germline CDR1 is LNHDA and CDR2 SQIVND (reference sequence). CDR3 protein: CASSGGRGGNTIYF. The CDR3 region has the DNA TGTGCCAGTAGTGGGGGCAGGGGAGGAAACACCATATATTTT.

Of note for this clonotype: This is likely a read error, given that the CDR3 carries no conserved phenylalanine or tryptophan at its end. The V call is TRBV12-3 or TRBV12-4, the J call TRBJ1-2, with TRBD1 identical over 8 bases. J gave up 9 bases and V 6 bases, and 12 bases lay outside the gene matches. The CDR3 length is 14 residues. The CDR3 DNA reads TGTGCCAGCAGCCGCTCGACAGGGGAGGATTGCTACACCTAC. This gives the protein CASSRSTGEDCYTY.

This chain joins TRBV6-6 and TRBJ2-7; 11 positions agree with TRBD1. Germline V gene lookup returns CDR1 MNHNY and CDR2 SVGAGI (reference sequence). The length of the CDR3 is 14 residues. The trim removed 5 bases at V and 8 bases at J, leaving 8 bases unmatched. The CDR3 DNA is TGTGCCAGCAGTACCCGGACAGGGGGCGAGCAGCAGTACTTC. It codes for CASSTRTGGEQQYF.

The chain links TRBV19 to TRBJ1-3; D perhaps matches TRBD1 (5 bases). Germline CDR1 LNHDA, CDR2 SQIVND (reference sequence). Between the trimmed V and J ends, which lost 4 bases and 9 bases, there was a span of 19 bases. The CDR3 is 15 residues long. The CDR3 nucleotides are TGTGCCAGTAGTAGGCAGGGCCTAGCCAAGCCCACCATATATTTT. Translating it yields CASSRQGLAKPTIYF.

This clonotype was seen many times. The chain has TRBV30 and TRBJ1-2; maybe TRBD1 (6 bases). CDR1 GTSNPN and CDR2 SVGIG come from the germline V gene (reference sequence). Trimming took off 1 base at V and 1 base at J, with 10 bases between the two ends. The CDR3 has 14 amino acids. In DNA form, the CDR3 reads TGTGCCTGGAGTGCAGGGGCCCTTAACTATGGCTACACCTTC. This sequence encodes CAWSAGALNYGYTF.

The chain has TRBV20-1 and TRBJ2-5, with D unclear. Germline V CDR1 and CDR2: DFQATT, SNEGSKA (reference sequence). This CDR3 comprises 12 residues. The V gene lost 7 bases and the J gene lost 2 bases, with 11 bases spanning the gap. The CDR3 sequence: CSDQTGQETQYF. Here the CDR3 DNA reads TGCAGTGACCAGACCGGGCAAGAGACCCAGTACTTC.

Comments on this clonotype: A much larger clone lies a single base off, so this may be a read error. The rearrangement links TRBV4-1 to TRBJ1-3, with D tentatively TRBD1 (5 bases). The CDR3 runs 15 residues. In germline, CDR1 is MGHRA, CDR2 YSYEKL. The CDR3 DNA follows: TGCGCCAACAGCCAAGCTCCCAGGGTGGTAGACACCATATATTTT. Translating it yields CANSQAPRVVDTIYF.

The chain joins TRBV20-1 to TRBJ2-5; 7 nucleotides align to TRBD2. The trim removed 3 bases at V and 4 bases at J, leaving 8 bases unmatched. This CDR3 spans 14 amino acids. From germline, CDR1 is DFQATT and CDR2 SNEGSKA (reference sequence). The chain's CDR3 is CSASPGGTTETQYF. Written as DNA, the CDR3 is TGCAGTGCTAGTCCGGGGGGAACCACAGAGACCCAGTACTTC.

The genes are TRBV7-2 and TRBJ1-5; no clear D gene. There are 14 residues in the CDR3. The V and J ends lost 6 bases and 13 bases respectively, with 22 bases between them. The germline CDR1 and CDR2 sequences are SGHTA and FQGNSA. The CDR3 sequence is CASSSHTSTHPQHF. CDR3 DNA sequence: TGTGCCAGCAGTTCCCATACTAGCACACATCCGCAGCATTTT.

V gene TRBV7-2 combines with J gene TRBJ2-5, with D perhaps being TRBD1 or TRBD2 (6 bases each). The CDR3 has 16 residues. In germline, CDR1 is SGHTA, CDR2 FQGNSA. V lost 1 base and J 8 bases, leaving 20 bases between the germline ends. In DNA, the CDR3 is TGTGCCAGCAGCTTAGGGGGGGCGCCCTCGCTGGACACCCAGTACTTC. Protein: CASSLGGAPSLDTQYF.